The present T cell receptor beta chain was sequenced within a study of lymphopenia after photon versus proton radiotherapy. Study-wide points: Oligoclonal CD8+ Temra expansion after nadir drove photon patients' diversity drop.

This table comes from immunoSEQ multiplex PCR, and its TCRdb copy is limited to in-frame clones, with some not included. The sample lists 20,000 to 25,000 clones, more than 85% occurring once. As to this clone: Its antigen remains unidentified.

The CDR3 extends over 15 amino acids. V was pared by 5 bases and J by 2 bases, with 14 bases between. Per the germline V gene, CDR1 is SGHTA and CDR2 is FQGTGA. The sample here was peripheral blood, taken from a patient treated with proton-based radiotherapy. The sequence derives from a man at least 80 years old with esophageal cancer. The rearrangement joins TRBV7-3 to TRBJ2-3, with D possibly being TRBD2 (6 bases). DNA of the CDR3: TGTGCCAGCAGCCCCGGGGGTAGCAACACAGATACGCAGTATTTT. Encoded protein: CASSPGGSNTDTQYF.